This T cell receptor beta chain was documented in a study of tumour-infiltrating T cells in Burkitt lymphoma. Study background: Patients covered every epidemiological subtype of Burkitt lymphoma. Survival, overall and progression-free, tracked with productive clonality. Findings and limits, study-wide: Many Burkitt lymphoma patients shared several public clonotypes.

TCRdb's table, derived via immunoSEQ multiplex PCR, lists solely in-frame clones and lacks some. Found here are 45,000 to 60,000 clones, about a third of them singletons; the top ten hold around 3%. Concerning this clone itself: Its matching antigen is unknown.

CDR3 length: 15 residues. The germline V and J ends were trimmed by 1 base and 0 bases, with 10 bases remaining between them. Germline V lookup: CDR1 LGHNA, CDR2 YSLEER. The chain has TRBV4-3 and TRBJ2-7; D is ambiguous. This receptor was obtained from a human donor with Burkitt lymphoma. The sample comprised tumor tissue. CDR3: CASSQVLGYSYEQYF. The CDR3 nucleotides read TGCGCCAGCAGCCAAGTGCTAGGCTACTCCTACGAGCAGTACTTC.